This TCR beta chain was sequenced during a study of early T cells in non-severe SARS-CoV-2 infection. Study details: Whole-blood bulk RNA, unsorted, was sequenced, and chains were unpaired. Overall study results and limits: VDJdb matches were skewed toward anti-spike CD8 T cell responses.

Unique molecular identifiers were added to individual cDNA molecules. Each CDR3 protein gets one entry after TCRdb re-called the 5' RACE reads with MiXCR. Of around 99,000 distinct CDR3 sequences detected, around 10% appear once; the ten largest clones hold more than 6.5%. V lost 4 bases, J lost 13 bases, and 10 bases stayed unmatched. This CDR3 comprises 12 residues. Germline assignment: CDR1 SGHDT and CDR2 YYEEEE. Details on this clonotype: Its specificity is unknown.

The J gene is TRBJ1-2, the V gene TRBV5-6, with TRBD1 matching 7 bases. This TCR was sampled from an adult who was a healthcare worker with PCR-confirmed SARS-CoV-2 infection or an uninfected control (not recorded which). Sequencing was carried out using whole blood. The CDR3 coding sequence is TGTGCCAGCAGCGCGGACAGGTTATTGGTCACCTTC. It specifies CASSADRLLVTF.